This T cell receptor beta chain was profiled in a study of T-cell reconstitution after alpha-beta-depleted transplantation in children. Points from the study as a whole: Among T cells one year after transplant, newly produced cells accounted for most counts and diversity. Approximately two months post-transplant, alpha-beta T cells reportedly originated from several hundred expanded graft clones. Surviving thymic progenitors and recipient T cells were the source of high TCRbeta diversity at day 60 in some patients.

Notes on this clonotype: What it binds is unknown.

The TCRbeta library was prepared with unique molecular identifiers. TCRdb redid the calling of the PCR reads with MiXCR, one entry per CDR3 protein. The profile shows over 100,000 distinct CDR3 sequences, under 9% of them singletons. This receptor was identified in a boy under 10 years old with acute lymphoblastic leukemia, due to receive a stem cell transplant. The specimen comprised PBMCs, sampled before TCRalphabeta/CD19-depleted stem cell transplant.

The CDR3 DNA reads as TGTGCCAGCAGCCGGGACAGGGAAGGGGCCGGGGAGCTGTTTTTT. Translation: CASSRDREGAGELFF. This chain uses TRBV6-4 with TRBJ2-2; 9 nucleotides line up with TRBD1. The CDR3 loop spans 15 amino acids. V gave up 6 bases and J gave up 6 bases; unmatched junction bases: 8. CDR1 is MRHNA and CDR2 is SNTAGT in the germline V gene.